This entry lists 3 T cell receptor beta chains sequenced from one sample in a study of T-cell reconstitution after alpha-beta-depleted transplantation in children. Unique molecular identifiers were used in preparing the TCRbeta library. Each CDR3 protein is one row after TCRdb ran MiXCR on the PCR reads. The table lists about 640,000 distinct CDR3 sequences, 16% of them singletons. Material: PBMCs from the stem cell graft donor, obtained from the stem cell graft. These receptors were obtained from a human donor who donated a stem cell graft to a child with acute myeloid leukemia.

V gene TRBV15 combines with J gene TRBJ2-1; D possibly corresponds to TRBD2 (6 bases). In germline, CDR1 is LNHNV, CDR2 YYDKDF (reference sequence). V dropped 1 base and J dropped 1 base, with 8 bases sitting between them. The CDR3 extends over 15 amino acids. The CDR3 here is CATSRGSGSYNEQFF. The DNA for the CDR3 is TGTGCCACCAGCAGAGGAAGCGGGTCCTACAATGAGCAGTTCTTC.

The rearrangement uses TRBV11-3 and TRBJ2-2; the D call may be TRBD1 or TRBD2 (6 bases each). Germline assignment: CDR1 SGHNT and CDR2 YENEEA. The CDR3 is made up of 13 amino acids. The germline V and J ends were trimmed by 3 bases and 9 bases, with 11 bases remaining between them. The CDR3 region is CASSFKGGRELFF. CDR3 sequence (DNA): TGTGCCAGCAGCTTTAAGGGGGGCCGGGAGCTGTTTTTT.

This chain uses TRBV4-3 with TRBJ2-1; either TRBD1 or TRBD2 may supply D (5 bases each). Germline CDR1 and CDR2: LGHNA and YSLEER. Trimming pared 3 bases from V and 1 base from J, leaving 16 bases between. The CDR3 runs 17 residues. CDR3 protein: CASSQARGARSYNEQFF. The CDR3 DNA reads TGCGCCAGCAGCCAGGCACGAGGGGCTCGGTCCTACAATGAGCAGTTCTTC.